The next 28 T cell receptor beta chains were all read from a single sample in a study of T cells in Graves' hyperthyroidism and ophthalmopathy. RNA transcripts gave rise to amplified TCR beta CDR3 regions. HTBI primers drove first-round RT-PCR of the TCR CDR3. TCRdb itself ran the multiplex PCR reads through MiXCR, one entry per CDR3 protein. The data contain roughly 100,000 distinct CDR3 sequences, 45% to 50% of them singletons. Sequenced input: blood. The receptors shown here come from a man aged 35-49 years with Graves' hyperthyroidism.

This clonotype was detected ten times or more. This rearrangement joins TRBV2 to TRBJ1-5, with D unclear. The CDR3 loop spans 14 amino acids. The V end was cut by 7 bases, the J end by 5 bases, with 15 bases between. CDR1 is SNHLY and CDR2 is FYNNEI in the germline V gene. This chain's CDR3 is CASTPDHFYQPQHF. CDR3 coding DNA: TGTGCCAGCACCCCAGACCACTTCTATCAGCCCCAGCATTTT.

This clonotype showed up many times. The rearrangement links TRBV20-1 to TRBJ1-2, with no clear D. The germline CDR1 and CDR2 sequences are DFQATT and SNEGSKA (reference sequence). Trimming left V 1 base short and J 7 bases short, with 13 bases between. CDR3 length equals 13 residues. The CDR3: CSARAPTAVGYTF. In DNA form, the CDR3 reads TGCAGTGCTAGAGCCCCGACGGCGGTTGGCTACACCTTC.

This clonotype has at least ten counts. The chain employs TRBV12-3 or TRBV12-4 and TRBJ1-1; D is unresolved. The V end was cut by 0 bases, the J end by 1 base, with 6 bases between. The CDR3 length is 14 residues. CDR3 bases: TGTGCCAGCAGTTTAGCTGGGCAGAACACTGAAGCTTTCTTT. This translates into CASSLAGQNTEAFF.

This clonotype was seen many times. The chain uses TRBV7-9 and TRBJ2-1; TRBD2 matches at 10 bases. The trim removed 5 bases at V and 0 bases at J, leaving 10 bases unmatched. Germline assignment: CDR1 SEHNR and CDR2 FQNEAQ (reference sequence). The CDR3 loop spans 18 amino acids. CDR3 in amino acids: CASSLGMSGGASYNEQFF. CDR3 in DNA: TGTGCCAGCAGCCTCGGCATGAGCGGGGGGGCCTCCTACAATGAGCAGTTCTTC.

The chain couples TRBV10-3 to TRBJ2-1; 8 bases line up with TRBD2. The trim removed 5 bases at V and 6 bases at J, leaving 9 bases unmatched. CDR3 size: 15 residues. CDR1 is ENHRY and CDR2 is SYGVKD in the germline V gene. In DNA, the CDR3 is TGTGCCATCAGTCTACCGGGACTAGTTGGCAATGAGCAGTTCTTC. Translated, it gives CAISLPGLVGNEQFF.

This clonotype was counted at least ten times. V usage is TRBV27 and J usage is TRBJ1-5, with D unclear. V gave up 6 bases and J gave up 1 base, with 7 bases separating them. Germline CDR1 reads MNHEY; CDR2 reads SMNVEV (reference sequence). The CDR3 covers 13 residues. In DNA form, the CDR3 reads TGTGCCAGCAGCTTAAGCAGCAATCAGCCCCAGCATTTT. Its translation: CASSLSSNQPQHF.

The rearrangement links TRBV18 to TRBJ1-6; D is unclear. V dropped 3 bases and J dropped 7 bases, with 7 bases sitting between them. The CDR3 length is 13 residues. The germline CDR1 and CDR2 sequences are KGHSH and LQKENI. The CDR3, as DNA: TGTGCCAGCTCACCGACCGCCAATTCACCCCTCCACTTT. It specifies CASSPTANSPLHF.

In this sample, this clonotype turned up many times. The rearrangement uses TRBV20-1 and TRBJ2-5; the D gene is possibly TRBD2 (6 bases). The V end lost 7 bases, the J end lost 5 bases, and 8 bases lay between the germline ends. The germline V gene encodes CDR1 DFQATT and CDR2 SNEGSKA (reference sequence). The CDR3 sequence is 10 residues long. CDR3 residues: CSGGVETQYF. Written as DNA, the CDR3 is TGCAGTGGGGGGGTCGAGACCCAGTACTTC.

There are many counts of this clonotype. This sequence joins TRBV7-8 and TRBJ2-7, with D hard to call. The CDR3 runs to 13 residues. Deletions cut 7 bases from V and 7 bases from J, with 17 bases between. Germline V gene data show CDR1 as SGHVS and CDR2 as FQNEAQ. The CDR3 nucleotides read TGTGCCAGCACCCAGCTAGGCGTAGGTGAGCAGTACTTC. The encoded protein is CASTQLGVGEQYF. The entire variable domain, with the rest obtained from reference TRBV7-8 and TRBJ2-7, is as follows: GAGVSQSPRYKVAKRGQDVALRCDPISGHVSLFWYQQALGQGPEFLTYFQNEAQLDKSGLPSDRFFAERPEGSVSTLKIQRTQQEDSAVYLCASTQLGVGEQYFGPGTRLTVT.

V and J are TRBV7-2 and TRBJ1-2; 9 nucleotides match TRBD1. The CDR3 is made up of 19 amino acids. Germline trimming cut 5 bases from V and 2 bases from J; bases unmatched to any gene: 18. Germline V gene sequence: CDR1 SGHTA, CDR2 FQGNSA. The CDR3 nucleotides read TGTGCCAGCAGCCAAAAACGGGGAACAGGGGGCGGAAAGAACTATGGCTACACCTTC. This codes for CASSQKRGTGGGKNYGYTF. Combining the CDR3 with reference TRBV7-2 and TRBJ1-2 gives the whole variable domain GAGVSQSPSNKVTEKGKDVELRCDPISGHTALYWYRQSLGQGLEFLIYFQGNSAPDKSGLPSDRFSAERTGGSVSTLTIQRTQQEDSAVYLCASSQKRGTGGGKNYGYTFGSGTRLTVV.

This clonotype was observed at least ten times. The V call is TRBV3-1, the J call TRBJ2-7, with a tentative D call TRBD2 (6 bases). V was trimmed by 1 base and J by 4 bases, leaving 11 bases between them. CDR3 length: 14 residues. In germline, CDR1 is LGHDT, CDR2 YNNKEL (reference sequence). CDR3 protein: CASSQGLVVYEQYF. In DNA form, the CDR3 reads TGTGCCAGCAGCCAAGGACTAGTGGTATACGAGCAGTACTTC.

J is TRBJ1-6 and V is TRBV20-1, with 8 positions matching TRBD1. From germline, CDR1 is DFQATT and CDR2 SNEGSKA (reference sequence). V trimming: 2 bases; J trimming: 4 bases; junction bases outside the gene matches: 13. The CDR3 has 18 residues. CDR3 region: CSARSPPERDRYNSPLHF. CDR3 DNA sequence: TGCAGTGCTAGATCGCCCCCCGAGCGGGACAGGTATAATTCACCCCTCCACTTT.

At least ten counts were recorded for this clonotype. The chain carries TRBV2 and TRBJ2-5; D might be TRBD2 (6 bases). CDR1 and CDR2 (germline): SNHLY, FYNNEI. This CDR3 has 12 residues. The V end was cut by 7 bases, the J end by 5 bases, with 11 bases between. Written as DNA, the CDR3 is TGTGCCAGCAATTACCTAGCGGAGACCCAGTACTTC. It encodes CASNYLAETQYF.

V gene TRBV9 combines with J gene TRBJ1-6; D gene uncertain. The CDR3 has 14 amino acids. Trimming pared 4 bases from V and 10 bases from J, leaving 15 bases between. Germline lookup yields CDR1 SGDLS and CDR2 YYNGEE. In DNA, the CDR3 is TGTGCCAGCAGCCCTGCAGGTTTAGGATCACCCCTCCACTTT. Its translation: CASSPAGLGSPLHF.

The table lists this clonotype with many counts. V gene TRBV11-2 combines with J gene TRBJ1-5; D not certain. CDR3 length equals 13 residues. V lost 2 bases and J lost 7, with 9 bases in between. Germline V gene data show CDR1 as SGHAT and CDR2 as FQNNGV. This CDR3 is CASSLYDGQPQHF. CDR3 coding DNA: TGTGCCAGCAGCTTATACGACGGGCAGCCCCAGCATTTT.

There are a few counts of this clonotype. At one end the junction does not follow the germline gene, possibly because of a read error. The chain carries TRBV15 and TRBJ2-6, with 9 bases that match TRBD1. The CDR3 length is 13 residues. Germline V gene sequence: CDR1 LNHNV, CDR2 YYDKDF (reference sequence). In DNA, the CDR3 is TGTGCCACCAGCACGGGACAGGGTCTCACTGAAGCTTTC. Amino acids: CATSTGQGLTEAF. Combining the CDR3 with reference TRBV15 and TRBJ2-6 gives the whole variable domain DAMVIQNPRYQVTQFGKPVTLSCSQTLNHNVMYWYQQKSSQAPKLLFHYYDKDFNNEADTPDNFQSRRPNTSFCFLDIRSPGLGDTAMYLCATSTGQGLTEAFGAGSRLTVL.

This clonotype was counted at least ten times. V usage is TRBV24-1 and J usage is TRBJ2-2; 11 bases align to TRBD2. The CDR3 extends over 17 amino acids. The V gene end was trimmed by 4 bases and the J gene end by 4 bases; junction bases not matched to a gene: 7. Looked up from germline, CDR1 is KGHDR and CDR2 is SFDVKD. CDR3: CATSDSSGRFVTGELFF. The CDR3 DNA follows: TGTGCCACCAGTGACTCTAGCGGGAGGTTCGTCACCGGGGAGCTGTTTTTT.

The rearrangement links TRBV19 to TRBJ1-1, with D maybe TRBD1 (5 bases). V was pared by 3 bases and J by 1 base, with 12 bases between. CDR1 is LNHDA and CDR2 is SQIVND in the germline V gene (reference sequence). The CDR3 length is 15 residues. CDR3 DNA: TGTGCCAGTAGTATGATCGGGGCAGGGAACACTGAAGCTTTCTTT. Residues: CASSMIGAGNTEAFF.

The V and J genes are TRBV2 and TRBJ1-5; possibly TRBD2 for D (6 bases). TRBJ2-3 explains the end of the DNA better; the J call may be wrong. Germline assignment: CDR1 SNHLY and CDR2 FYNNEI. The CDR3 is made up of 15 amino acids. CDR3 protein: CASSAGTGVYQPQYF. The DNA of the CDR3 is TGTGCCAGCAGTGCCGGGACTGGGGTCTATCAGCCCCAGTATTTT.

The chain uses TRBV19 and TRBJ2-1; 7 positions agree with TRBD1. Trimming cost V 3 bases and J 8 bases; bases outside gene matches: 10. Looked up from germline, CDR1 is LNHDA and CDR2 is SQIVND (reference sequence). The length of the CDR3 is 15 residues. The CDR3 spells CASSIYPYDRDEQFF. The CDR3 DNA reads TGTGCCAGTAGTATCTACCCGTACGACAGGGATGAGCAGTTCTTC.

V and J are TRBV11-1 and TRBJ1-4; D gene uncertain. CDR1 SGHAT and CDR2 FQDESV come from the germline V gene (reference sequence). V dropped 6 bases and J dropped 3 bases, with 14 bases sitting between them. The CDR3 covers 15 residues. The chain's CDR3 is CASRAYSPPNEKLFF. The CDR3 region has the DNA TGTGCCAGCAGGGCGTACAGTCCCCCTAATGAAAAACTGTTTTTT.

V and J are TRBV15 and TRBJ1-1, with 9 positions matching TRBD1. Trimming at V came to 1 base and at J to 1 base, leaving 4 bases not matched to a gene. There are 16 residues in the CDR3. The germline V gene encodes CDR1 LNHNV and CDR2 YYDKDF (reference sequence). This CDR3 reads CATSRVGGQGNTEAFF. The CDR3 DNA sequence: TGTGCCACCAGCAGAGTAGGGGGACAGGGGAACACTGAAGCTTTCTTT. The full variable domain, completed using reference TRBV15 and TRBJ1-1, is DAMVIQNPRYQVTQFGKPVTLSCSQTLNHNVMYWYQQKSSQAPKLLFHYYDKDFNNEADTPDNFQSRRPNTSFCFLDIRSPGLGDTAMYLCATSRVGGQGNTEAFFGQGTRLTVV.

The chain is built from TRBV9 and TRBJ2-6; D might be TRBD2 (5 bases). V gave up 4 bases and J gave up 4 bases, with 12 bases separating them. CDR3 length: 15 residues. The germline V gene encodes CDR1 SGDLS and CDR2 YYNGEE. This CDR3 reads CASSQRTGGANVLTF. For the CDR3, the DNA is TGTGCCAGCAGCCAACGGACGGGGGGGGCCAACGTCCTGACTTTC.

This clonotype was recorded at least ten times. V gene TRBV18 combines with J gene TRBJ1-1, with D unresolved. The CDR3 runs to 12 residues. In germline, CDR1 is KGHSH, CDR2 LQKENI. Trimming removed 1 base at V and 4 bases at J, with 4 bases between. CDR3 sequence (DNA): TGTGCCAGCTCACCACTCAGCACTGAAGCTTTCTTT. The encoded protein is CASSPLSTEAFF.

The gene calls are TRBV10-3 and TRBJ2-3; the match to TRBD1 covers 7 bases. V shed 8 bases, J shed 6 bases, and the junction held 14 bases outside the gene matches. From germline, CDR1 is ENHRY and CDR2 SYGVKD. CDR3 length: 15 residues. The CDR3 region has the DNA TGTGCCATCCGACGACAGGGCCCCCCTTCCGATACGCAGTATTTT. Translating it yields CAIRRQGPPSDTQYF.

This rearrangement joins TRBV27 to TRBJ2-3; TRBD1 might be the D (5 bases). The V gene's germline CDR1 is MNHEY and CDR2 SMNVEV (reference sequence). This CDR3 spans 15 amino acids. Trimming left V 7 bases short and J 1 base short, with 15 bases between. The CDR3 DNA reads TGTGCCAGCAATTGGGGTCCCAGGGGCACAGATACGCAGTATTTT. This gives the protein CASNWGPRGTDTQYF.

Turning to this clonotype: Sequence at one end of the junction differs from germline and may be a read error. The chain combines TRBV15 with TRBJ2-6, with D unclear. The CDR3 is 14 residues long. Per germline, CDR1 LNHNV and CDR2 YYDKDF (reference sequence). For the CDR3, the DNA is TGTGCCGCCAGCAGATGGGCTGGGGCCAACGTCCTGACTTTC. Residues: CAASRWAGANVLTF.

This clonotype is medium-sized within its sample. The rearrangement joins TRBV19 to TRBJ2-7, with D tentatively TRBD1 (6 bases). The CDR3 has 12 amino acids. V shed 5 bases and J shed 3 bases, with 8 bases lying between them. Germline V gene data show CDR1 as LNHDA and CDR2 as SQIVND (reference sequence). CDR3 sequence reads: CASSSGHYEQYF. The CDR3 bases are TGTGCCAGTAGTTCGGGACACTACGAGCAGTACTTC. Together with reference TRBV19 and TRBJ2-7, the CDR3 gives the full variable domain: DGGITQSPKYLFRKEGQNVTLSCEQNLNHDAMYWYRQDPGQGLRLIYYSQIVNDFQKGDIAEGYSVSREKKESFPLTVTSAQKNPTAFYLCASSSGHYEQYFGPGTRLTVT.